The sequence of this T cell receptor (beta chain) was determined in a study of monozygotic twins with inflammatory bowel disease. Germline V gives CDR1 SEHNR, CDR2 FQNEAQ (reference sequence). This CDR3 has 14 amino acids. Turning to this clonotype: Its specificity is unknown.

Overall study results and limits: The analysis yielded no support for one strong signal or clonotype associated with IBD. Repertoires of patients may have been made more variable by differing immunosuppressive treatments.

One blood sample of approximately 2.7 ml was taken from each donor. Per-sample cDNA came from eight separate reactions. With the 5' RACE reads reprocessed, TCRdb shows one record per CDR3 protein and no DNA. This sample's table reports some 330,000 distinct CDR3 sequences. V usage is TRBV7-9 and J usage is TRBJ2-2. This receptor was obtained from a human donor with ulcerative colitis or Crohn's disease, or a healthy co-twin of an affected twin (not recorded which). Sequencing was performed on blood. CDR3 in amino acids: CASSFYSNTGVLFF. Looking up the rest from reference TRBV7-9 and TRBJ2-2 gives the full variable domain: DTGVSQNPRHKITKRGQNVTFRCDPISEHNRLYWYRQTLGQGPEFLTYFQNEAQLEKSRLLSDRFSAERPKGSFSTLEIQRTEQGDSAMYLCASSFYSNTGVLFFGEGSRLTVL.